These T cell receptor beta chains were read from a single sample in a study of blood T cell repertoires in COVID-19. Data came from immunoSEQ multiplex PCR; TCRdb stores just in-frame clones and leaves some out. The table lists roughly 230,000 clones, about 87% of them singletons. Specimen: peripheral blood. The receptors shown here come from a man between 65 and 80 years old with acute or convalescent COVID-19. The CDR3 runs from the conserved cysteine through the conserved F or W. Each record gives: J gene, V gene, D gene, CDR3 protein. D genes are given only for firm matches.

>TRBJ1-5|TRBV5-5|TRBD1
CASSTRGQGNQPQHF
>TRBJ2-3|TRBV2|-
CASTRSSFTDTQYF
>TRBJ1-1|TRBV10-3|-
CAISFSGVEAFF
>TRBJ2-2|TRBV3-1/TRBV3-2|-
CASSPRGVAGELFF
>TRBJ1-2|TRBV5-6|TRBD1
CASSLESGTVNYGYTF
>TRBJ1-6|TRBV11-2|TRBD1
CASSLRTGGSPLHF
>TRBJ2-2|TRBV2|TRBD1
CASRGIDRDTGELFF
>TRBJ1-1|TRBV6-5|-
CASSYGGAMNTEAFF
>TRBJ2-7|TRBV6-1|TRBD1
CASSEILGQGAYEQYF
>TRBJ2-5|TRBV3-1/TRBV3-2|TRBD2
CASSPTGTSGIGETQYF
>TRBJ2-7|TRBV12-3/TRBV12-4|TRBD2
CASSGGSYEQYF
>TRBJ1-1|TRBV19|-
CASSIDPGHLNTEAFF
>TRBJ2-7|TRBV15|TRBD1
CATSREYPGQASFYEQYF
>TRBJ2-5|TRBV5-6|TRBD1
CASSLFADRARSETQYF
>TRBJ1-2|TRBV10-3|TRBD1
CAISGTGTGGSGYTF
>TRBJ2-3|TRBV12-5|TRBD2
CASGLVRFWAGGRNSTDTQYF
>TRBJ2-7|TRBV5-1|TRBD1
CASSLGARDRGIWDEQYF
>TRBJ1-6|TRBV6-6|-
CASRGAINSPLHF
>TRBJ1-2|TRBV14|TRBD1
CASSQDPRGRDGYTF
>TRBJ1-4|TRBV27|-
CASSVATNEKLFF
>TRBJ2-3|TRBV27|-
CASGTDSRDTQYF
>TRBJ1-6|TRBV28|-
CASSFQQHNSPLHF
>TRBJ1-5|TRBV7-2|TRBD1
CASSLGQNNQPQHF
>TRBJ2-2|TRBV7-8|-
CASSLAEGRTASGELFF
>TRBJ1-5|TRBV4-2|-
CASSQGNPGDGNQPQHF
>TRBJ2-2|TRBV5-1|TRBD2
CASSLAAASGRKDGELFF
>TRBJ2-7|TRBV18|-
CASSPLRGSYEQYF
>TRBJ1-2|TRBV7-2|-
CASSLAPGPSTYGYTF
>TRBJ1-4|TRBV6-5|-
CASRRTATNEKLFF
>TRBJ1-4|TRBV5-1|-
CASSLAPRDPGEKLFF
>TRBJ2-7|TRBV10-3|-
CAISESGRGLGSYEQYF
>TRBJ2-1|TRBV5-5|TRBD2
CASSLVGTSGGMDNNEQFF
>TRBJ1-5|TRBV19|TRBD1
CASSIRDRGGSRNQPQHF
>TRBJ1-2|TRBV3-1/TRBV3-2|TRBD1
CASSFDRGHGYTF
>TRBJ1-1|TRBV5-1|TRBD1
CASSPDRGRSTEAFF
>TRBJ1-2|TRBV14|-
CASSPSWRTLDGYTF
>TRBJ1-4|TRBV15|-
CATSRGQVSNEKLFF
>TRBJ1-1|TRBV7-2|-
CASGISIFNTEAFF
>TRBJ1-6|TRBV5-4|-
CASSSQGYNSPLHF
>TRBJ1-2|TRBV20-1|TRBD1
CSGTGDGGYTF
>TRBJ2-7|TRBV6-5|TRBD2
CASTPGLARPYEQYF
>TRBJ1-6|TRBV2|-
CASSEKRSPLHF
>TRBJ1-2|TRBV9|-
CASSSGGTHYGYTF
>TRBJ1-2|TRBV19|-
CASTWTAANYGYTF
>TRBJ2-7|TRBV27|TRBD1
CASSSGQGTYEQYF
>TRBJ2-7|TRBV6-5|-
CASSSTETDTYEQYF
>TRBJ2-1|TRBV28|-
CASSLTGNEQFF
>TRBJ2-7|TRBV6-2/TRBV6-3|TRBD1
CASSSTGVRGEQYF
>TRBJ2-7|TRBV5-4|TRBD2
CASSPGTRDEQYF
>TRBJ1-1|TRBV29-1|-
CSVLRDTPEAFF
>TRBJ2-2|TRBV7-3|-
CASSPTLVNTGELFF
>TRBJ1-5|TRBV10-3|TRBD1
CAISEGQGNQPQHF
>TRBJ1-2|TRBV15|TRBD1
CATSVGQAYGYTF